Following are 12 T cell receptor beta chains from one sample sequenced in a study of T cell responses to AZD1222 COVID-19 vaccine. Profiled with immunoSEQ multiplex PCR; TCRdb holds only in-frame clones, not every one. The data contain approximately 74,000 clones, roughly 85% of them singletons. The sample was peripheral blood, taken 28 days after the second AZD1222 dose. The receptors shown here come from an adult who received the AZD1222 COVID-19 vaccine.

The gene calls are TRBV5-1 and TRBJ2-3; D assignment may be TRBD1 or TRBD2 (5 bases each). The CDR3 is made up of 16 amino acids. V lost 4 bases, J lost 0 bases, and 15 bases lay in between. The germline gives CDR1 SGHRS, CDR2 YFSETQ. The DNA of the CDR3 is TGCGCCAGCAGCCTGCAAGGGGCGGGTAGCACAGATACGCAGTATTTT. Protein: CASSLQGAGSTDTQYF.

This clone appeared once. The chain uses TRBV25-1 and TRBJ1-5, with TRBD1 as a possible D gene (6 bases). There are 13 residues in the CDR3. The V gene lost 4 bases and the J gene lost 4 bases, with 8 bases spanning the gap. Germline V gives CDR1 MGHDK, CDR2 SYGVNS. CDR3 in DNA: TGTGCCAGCAGTGTGGGGGCGAATCAGCCCCAGCATTTT. This translates into CASSVGANQPQHF.

The CDR3 DNA is TGTGCCAGCAAAATTTGGACCTCTAGCAATCAGCCCCAGCATTTT. It translates to CASKIWTSSNQPQHF. The V gene is TRBV6-5, the J gene TRBJ1-5; D not certain. The germline V gene has CDR1 MNHEY and CDR2 SVGAGI. This CDR3 has 15 amino acids. V lost 7 bases, J lost 0 bases, and 13 bases lay in between.

The chain has TRBV3-1 (or the pseudogene TRBV3-2) and TRBJ2-3; 16 bases are a match to TRBD2. V shed 1 base and J 4 bases; nucleotides not matched to a gene: 5. The CDR3 is made up of 18 amino acids. In germline, CDR1 is LGHDT, CDR2 YNNKEL (reference sequence). Here the CDR3 DNA reads TGTGCCAGCAGCCAAGGGGGACTAGCGGGAGGGCCAGCAGATACGCAGTATTTT. Translation gives CASSQGGLAGGPADTQYF.

The rearrangement joins TRBV19 to TRBJ2-5; 9 positions agree with TRBD1. Germline CDR1 reads LNHDA; CDR2 reads SQIVND (reference sequence). Trimming took 5 bases from V and 0 from J; bases not matched to a gene: 7. CDR3 length: 16 amino acids. The CDR3, as DNA: TGTGCCAGTAGTGACAGGGGGAAGACGTACCAAGAGACCCAGTACTTC. This encodes CASSDRGKTYQETQYF. Combining the CDR3 with reference TRBV19 and TRBJ2-5 gives the whole variable domain DGGITQSPKYLFRKEGQNVTLSCEQNLNHDAMYWYRQDPGQGLRLIYYSQIVNDFQKGDIAEGYSVSREKKESFPLTVTSAQKNPTAFYLCASSDRGKTYQETQYFGPGTRLLVL.

This clone occurred once. V is TRBV9 and J is TRBJ1-3; 8 bases agree with TRBD1. CDR3 size: 15 residues. CDR1 and CDR2 (germline): SGDLS, YYNGEE. V gave up 4 bases and J gave up 4 bases; unmatched junction bases: 7. CDR3 DNA: TGTGCCAGCAGCTTATCACAGGGGGAAGGAAACACCATATATTTT. Its protein is CASSLSQGEGNTIYF.

CDR3 in DNA: TGTGCCAGCTCACCACAGGTAGCTGGCAATGAGCAGTTCTTC. It translates to CASSPQVAGNEQFF. V is TRBV18 and J is TRBJ2-1; unclear D gene. Germline V gene lookup returns CDR1 KGHSH and CDR2 LQKENI. Trimming pared 1 base from V and 6 bases from J, leaving 10 bases between. CDR3 length equals 14 residues.

V usage is TRBV30 and J usage is TRBJ1-1, with D unresolved. The CDR3 has 13 residues. The V and J ends lost 0 bases and 1 base respectively, with 6 bases between them. The germline gives CDR1 GTSNPN, CDR2 SVGIG (reference sequence). The CDR3 loop reads CAWSVHPNTEAFF. The CDR3 DNA reads as TGTGCCTGGAGTGTTCATCCGAACACTGAAGCTTTCTTT.

The genes are TRBV7-2 and TRBJ1-6, with D uncertain. The V gene's germline CDR1 is SGHTA and CDR2 FQGNSA. The CDR3 covers 16 residues. Trimming took off 6 bases at V and 7 bases at J, with 19 bases between the two ends. CDR3 residues: CASSNVPIGGNSPLHF. The CDR3 DNA reads as TGTGCCAGCAGTAACGTCCCGATAGGAGGCAATTCACCCCTCCACTTT. The full variable domain, in which reference TRBV7-2 and TRBJ1-6 provide the parts outside the CDR3, is GAGVSQSPSNKVTEKGKDVELRCDPISGHTALYWYRQSLGQGLEFLIYFQGNSAPDKSGLPSDRFSAERTGGSVSTLTIQRTQQEDSAVYLCASSNVPIGGNSPLHFGNGTRLTVT.

The chain carries TRBV28 and TRBJ1-1; 7 positions match TRBD1. CDR3 size: 11 residues. Unmatched junction bases numbered 2, after V lost 8 bases and J lost 5 bases. CDR1 and CDR2 (germline): MDHEN, SYDVKM. The CDR3 loop reads CASLQGTEAFF. The CDR3 DNA reads as TGTGCCAGCTTACAGGGGACTGAAGCTTTCTTT.

This clone came up a few times. This chain joins TRBV18 and TRBJ1-3, with 8 bases fitting TRBD1. CDR3 length: 17 amino acids. J gave up 2 bases and V 1 base, and 7 bases lay outside the gene matches. CDR1 is KGHSH and CDR2 is LQKENI in the germline V gene. CDR3 in DNA: TGTGCCAGCTCACCACTTGGGACAGGACGGCCTGGAAACACCATATATTTT. Translation gives CASSPLGTGRPGNTIYF.

The J gene is TRBJ1-2, the V gene TRBV3-1 (or the pseudogene TRBV3-2); 7 nucleotides match TRBD1. V shed 4 bases and J 8 bases; nucleotides not matched to a gene: 13. The germline V gene encodes CDR1 LGHDT and CDR2 YNNKEL (reference sequence). This CDR3 has 15 amino acids. For the CDR3, the DNA is TGTGCCAGCAGCCTCGGTGGAGGACAGGCAGGGGGCTACACCTTC. It translates to CASSLGGGQAGGYTF.